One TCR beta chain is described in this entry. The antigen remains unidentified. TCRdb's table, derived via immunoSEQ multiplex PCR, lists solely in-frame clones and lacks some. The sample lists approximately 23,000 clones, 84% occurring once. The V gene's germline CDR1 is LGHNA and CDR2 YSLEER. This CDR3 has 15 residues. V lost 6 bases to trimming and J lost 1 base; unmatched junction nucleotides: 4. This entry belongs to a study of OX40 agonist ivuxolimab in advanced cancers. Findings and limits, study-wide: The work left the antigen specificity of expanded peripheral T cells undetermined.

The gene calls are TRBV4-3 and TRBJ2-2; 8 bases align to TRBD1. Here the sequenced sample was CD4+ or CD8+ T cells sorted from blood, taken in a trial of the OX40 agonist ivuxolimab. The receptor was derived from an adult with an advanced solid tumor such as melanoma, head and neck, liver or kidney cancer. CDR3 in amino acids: CASRLGTGNTGELFF. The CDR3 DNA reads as TGCGCCAGCAGACTAGGGACAGGGAACACCGGGGAGCTGTTTTTT.